This record concerns one T cell receptor beta chain sequence. It lacks a known antigen. Base quality data are lacking; no much larger clone is found one base away. Per the germline V gene, SNHLY is the CDR1 and FYNNEI is the CDR2. V loses 8 bases at its end and J loses 4 bases; junction bases beyond the gene matches: 9. The CDR3 spans 14 residues, from the cysteine through the phenylalanine. Only the CDR3 region is kept as DNA, spanning 42 bases read in frame from base 1. The sample originates from a study of blood T cell repertoires in COVID-19 (dated by TCRdb to 2020 to 2021). With respect to the entire study: Collaborator samples came from the United States, Italy and Spain and covered acute and convalescent phases of COVID-19. The prospective study material was composed of cDNA or gDNA derived from T cells, B-cell-depleted T cells, or PBMCs. Deeply sampled blood TCRbeta repertoires from subjects exposed to, actively infected with, or recovered from COVID-19 were included in the dataset. The repertoires were released in a freely available public database intended as a resource for research on the immune response to SARS-CoV-2. Samples were obtained from the ongoing ImmuneRACE study (first 160 participants) and from 1,200 or so subjects provided by 6 global collaborators. Sample metadata almost always included a de-identified subject ID, COVID-19 status, age in years and sex. HLA class I and class II types, where available, came from metadata supplied by the sample provider rather than from assay-based typing. Paper-wide results and their limitations: The amount of clinical and demographic metadata varied by source and participant and was provided uncurated.

The collaborating institutions used their own protocols to collect whole blood in K2EDTA tubes. Collaborator samples were shipped for TCRbeta analysis as frozen whole blood, isolated PBMCs, or DNA extracted from either sample type. TCRbeta CDR3 regions were amplified from genomic DNA by means of the immunoSEQ Assay, a bias-controlled multiplex PCR. The authors processed their data as follows. The number of nucleated cells in each sample was estimated by amplification of reference gene primers within the assay. Sequence reads were collapsed and filtered to measure the absolute abundance of every unique TCRbeta CDR3 rearrangement. For each sample, productive Simpson clonality was calculated by taking the square root of Simpson's diversity index across productive rearrangements. As stored in TCRdb, this immuneACCESS dataset retains in-frame rearrangements with V and J assigned. A fraction of the clones does not appear; measured against another copy, unresolved V genes explain less than half of the discrepancy, and the remainder lacks a known reason. From that table come the V and J calls and clone size; the DNA was used to work out D and trimming. The sample yields fewer than 130,000 clones; more than 80% were counted once. About 30% of the sample comes from the top ten.

The rearrangement joined TRBV2 to TRBJ2-3; TRBD2 fits 7 bases in the junction. The sequenced sample consisted of peripheral blood. The clonotype originates from a woman older than 75 with acute or convalescent COVID-19. The sequence in DNA is TGTGCCAGCCCAGCGGGGAACAACCCAGATACGCAGTATTTT. Translated, it gives CASPAGNNPDTQYF.